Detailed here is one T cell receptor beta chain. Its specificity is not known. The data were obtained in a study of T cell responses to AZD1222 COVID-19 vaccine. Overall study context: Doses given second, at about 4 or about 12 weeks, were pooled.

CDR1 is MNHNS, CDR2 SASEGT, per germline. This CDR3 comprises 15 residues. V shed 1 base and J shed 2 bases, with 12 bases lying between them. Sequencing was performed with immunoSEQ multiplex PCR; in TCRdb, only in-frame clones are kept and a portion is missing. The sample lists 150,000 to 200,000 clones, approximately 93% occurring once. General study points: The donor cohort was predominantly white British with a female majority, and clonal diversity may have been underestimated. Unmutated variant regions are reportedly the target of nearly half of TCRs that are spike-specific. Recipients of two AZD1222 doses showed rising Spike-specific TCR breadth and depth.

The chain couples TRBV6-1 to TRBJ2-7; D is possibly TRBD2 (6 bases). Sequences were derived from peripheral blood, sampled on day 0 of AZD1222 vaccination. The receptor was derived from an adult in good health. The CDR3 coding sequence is TGTGCCAGCAGTGAAGTGGCGGGGTATACCTACGAGCAGTACTTC. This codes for CASSEVAGYTYEQYF.